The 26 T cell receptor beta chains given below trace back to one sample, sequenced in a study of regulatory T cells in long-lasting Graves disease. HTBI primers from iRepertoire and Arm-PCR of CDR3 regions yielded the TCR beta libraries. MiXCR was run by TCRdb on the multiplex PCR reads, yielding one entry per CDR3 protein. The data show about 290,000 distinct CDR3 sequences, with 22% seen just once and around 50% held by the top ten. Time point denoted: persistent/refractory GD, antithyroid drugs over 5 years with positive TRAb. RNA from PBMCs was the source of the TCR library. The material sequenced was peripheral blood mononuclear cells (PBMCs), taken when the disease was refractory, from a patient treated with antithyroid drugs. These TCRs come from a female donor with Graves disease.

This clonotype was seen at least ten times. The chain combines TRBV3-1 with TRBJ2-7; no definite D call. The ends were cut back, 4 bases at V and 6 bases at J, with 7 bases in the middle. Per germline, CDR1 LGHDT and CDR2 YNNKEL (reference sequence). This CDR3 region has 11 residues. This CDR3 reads CASSRLSEQYF. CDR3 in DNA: TGTGCCAGCAGCCGCCTCTCCGAGCAGTACTTC.

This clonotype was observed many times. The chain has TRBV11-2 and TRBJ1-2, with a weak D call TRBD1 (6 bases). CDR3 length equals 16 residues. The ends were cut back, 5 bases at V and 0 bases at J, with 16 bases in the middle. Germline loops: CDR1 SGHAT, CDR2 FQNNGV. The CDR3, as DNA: TGTGCCAGCAGCCAAAACAGGGACTCAGCTAACTATGGCTACACCTTC. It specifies CASSQNRDSANYGYTF.

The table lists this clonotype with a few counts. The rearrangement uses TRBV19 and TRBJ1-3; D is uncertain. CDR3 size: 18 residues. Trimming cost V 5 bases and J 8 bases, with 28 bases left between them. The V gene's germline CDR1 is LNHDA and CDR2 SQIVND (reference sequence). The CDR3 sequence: CASSEPGLSILSGDTIYF. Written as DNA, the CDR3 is TGTGCCAGTAGTGAACCAGGACTGTCTATTCTCTCGGGAGACACCATATATTTT. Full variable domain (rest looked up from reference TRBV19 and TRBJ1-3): DGGITQSPKYLFRKEGQNVTLSCEQNLNHDAMYWYRQDPGQGLRLIYYSQIVNDFQKGDIAEGYSVSREKKESFPLTVTSAQKNPTAFYLCASSEPGLSILSGDTIYFGEGSWLTVV.

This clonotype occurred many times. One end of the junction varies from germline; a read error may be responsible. CDR3 sequence reads: CASSPVAGVGTGELFF. CDR3 nucleotide sequence: TGTGCTAGCAGCCCCGTGGCGGGAGTGGGAACCGGGGAGCTGTTTTTT. The chain carries TRBV7-7 and TRBJ2-2, with 7 bases fitting TRBD2. In germline, CDR1 is SSHAT, CDR2 FNYEAQ (reference sequence). CDR3 length equals 16 residues.

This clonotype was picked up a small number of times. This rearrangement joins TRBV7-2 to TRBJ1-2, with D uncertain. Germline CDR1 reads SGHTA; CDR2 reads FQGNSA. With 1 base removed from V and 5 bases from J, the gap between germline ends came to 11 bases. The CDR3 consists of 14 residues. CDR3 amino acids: CASSLGGHLYGYTF. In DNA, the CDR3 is TGTGCCAGCAGCTTAGGGGGTCACTTATATGGCTACACCTTC.

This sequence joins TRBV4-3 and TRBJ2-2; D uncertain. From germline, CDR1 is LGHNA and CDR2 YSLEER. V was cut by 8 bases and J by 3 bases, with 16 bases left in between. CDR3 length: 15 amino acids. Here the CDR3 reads CASSPVDRDTGELFF. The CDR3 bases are TGCGCCAGCTCCCCCGTGGACCGCGACACCGGGGAGCTGTTTTTT.

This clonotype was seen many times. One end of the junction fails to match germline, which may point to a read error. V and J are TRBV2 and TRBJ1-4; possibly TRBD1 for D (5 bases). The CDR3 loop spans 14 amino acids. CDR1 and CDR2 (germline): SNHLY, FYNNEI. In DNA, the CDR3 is TGTGCCAGCAGGGAAGGGGCATCTCGAGAAAAACTGTTTTTT. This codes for CASREGASREKLFF.

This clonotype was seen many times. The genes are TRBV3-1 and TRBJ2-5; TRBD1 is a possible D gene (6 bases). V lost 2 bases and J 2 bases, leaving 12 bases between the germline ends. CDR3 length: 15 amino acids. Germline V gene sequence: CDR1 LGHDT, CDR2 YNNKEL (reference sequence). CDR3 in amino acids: CASSQPGTTQETQYF. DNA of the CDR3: TGTGCCAGCAGCCAACCCGGGACAACACAAGAGACCCAGTACTTC.

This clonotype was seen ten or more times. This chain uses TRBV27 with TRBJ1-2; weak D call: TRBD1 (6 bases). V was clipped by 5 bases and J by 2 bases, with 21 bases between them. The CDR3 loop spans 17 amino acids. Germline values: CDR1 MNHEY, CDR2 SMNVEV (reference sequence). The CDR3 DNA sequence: TGTGCCAGCAGTCGTACCCTGGGACACTCGATAAACTATGGCTACACCTTC. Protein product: CASSRTLGHSINYGYTF.

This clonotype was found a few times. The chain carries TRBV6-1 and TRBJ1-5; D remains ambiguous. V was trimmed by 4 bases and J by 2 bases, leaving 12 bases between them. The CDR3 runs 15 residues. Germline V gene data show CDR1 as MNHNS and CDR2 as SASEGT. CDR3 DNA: TGTGCCAGCAGTGCCGTCCCGGATGGCAATCAGCCCCAGCATTTT. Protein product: CASSAVPDGNQPQHF.

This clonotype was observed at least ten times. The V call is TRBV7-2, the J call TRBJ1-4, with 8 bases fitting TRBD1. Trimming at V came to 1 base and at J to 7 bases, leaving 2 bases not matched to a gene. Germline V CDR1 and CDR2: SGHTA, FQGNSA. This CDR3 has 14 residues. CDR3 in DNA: TGTGCCAGCAGCTTAGTGACAGGGGTTGAAAAACTGTTTTTT. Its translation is CASSLVTGVEKLFF.

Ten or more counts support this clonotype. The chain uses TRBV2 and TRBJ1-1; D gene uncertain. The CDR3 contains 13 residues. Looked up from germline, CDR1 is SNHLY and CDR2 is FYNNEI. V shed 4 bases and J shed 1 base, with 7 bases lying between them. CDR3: CASSGERNTEAFF. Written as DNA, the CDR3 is TGTGCCAGCAGTGGAGAAAGGAACACTGAAGCTTTCTTT.

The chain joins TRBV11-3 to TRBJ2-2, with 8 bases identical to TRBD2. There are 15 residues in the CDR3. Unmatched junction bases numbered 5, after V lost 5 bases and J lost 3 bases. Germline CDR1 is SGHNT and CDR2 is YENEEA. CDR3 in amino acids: CASSTSGSHTGELFF. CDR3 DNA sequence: TGTGCCAGCAGCACGAGCGGGAGCCACACCGGGGAGCTGTTTTTT.

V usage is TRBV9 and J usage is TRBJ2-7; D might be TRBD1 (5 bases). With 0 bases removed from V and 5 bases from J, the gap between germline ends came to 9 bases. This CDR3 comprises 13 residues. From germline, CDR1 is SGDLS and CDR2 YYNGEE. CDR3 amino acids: CASSVAVRDEQYF. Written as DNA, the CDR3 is TGTGCCAGCAGCGTAGCTGTCAGGGACGAGCAGTACTTC. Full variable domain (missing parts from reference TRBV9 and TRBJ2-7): DSGVTQTPKHLITATGQRVTLRCSPRSGDLSVYWYQQSLDQGLQFLIQYYNGEERAKGNILERFSAQQFPDLHSELNLSSLELGDSALYFCASSVAVRDEQYFGPGTRLTVT.

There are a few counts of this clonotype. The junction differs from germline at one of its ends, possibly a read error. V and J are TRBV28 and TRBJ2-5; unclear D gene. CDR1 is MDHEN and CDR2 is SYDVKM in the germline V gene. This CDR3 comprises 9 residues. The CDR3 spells CASSNEPHF. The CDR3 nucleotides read TGTGCCAGCAGCAACGAGCCCCACTTC.

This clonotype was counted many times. The CDR3 here is CASSVETYEQYF. The CDR3, as DNA: TGCGCCAGCAGCGTAGAAACCTACGAGCAGTACTTC. V is TRBV5-1 and J is TRBJ2-7; no clear D gene. The CDR3 contains 12 residues. Trimming stripped 4 bases from V and 2 bases from J, with 7 bases between. CDR1 is SGHRS, CDR2 YFSETQ, per germline.

In DNA, the CDR3 is TGTGCCAGCAGCCCCACTAGCGGCATGACCTACGAGCAGTACTTC. This encodes CASSPTSGMTYEQYF. V gene TRBV9 combines with J gene TRBJ2-7, with 8 bases fitting TRBD2. J gave up 2 bases and V 4 bases, and 8 bases lay outside the gene matches. Germline V gives CDR1 SGDLS, CDR2 YYNGEE. This CDR3 has 15 amino acids.

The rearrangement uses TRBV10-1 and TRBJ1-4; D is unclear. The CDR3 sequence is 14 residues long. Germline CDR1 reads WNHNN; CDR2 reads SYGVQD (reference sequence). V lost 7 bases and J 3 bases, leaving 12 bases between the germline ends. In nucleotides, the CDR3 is TGCGCCAGCATCCGCCGCCCAGCTAATGAAAAACTGTTTTTT. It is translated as CASIRRPANEKLFF.

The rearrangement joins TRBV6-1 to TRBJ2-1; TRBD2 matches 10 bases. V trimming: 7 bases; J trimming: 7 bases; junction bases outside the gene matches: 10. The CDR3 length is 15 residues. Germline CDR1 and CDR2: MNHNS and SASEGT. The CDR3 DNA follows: TGTGCCAGCACCCCGACTAGCGGGTCTTTAAATGAGCAGTTCTTC. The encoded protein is CASTPTSGSLNEQFF.

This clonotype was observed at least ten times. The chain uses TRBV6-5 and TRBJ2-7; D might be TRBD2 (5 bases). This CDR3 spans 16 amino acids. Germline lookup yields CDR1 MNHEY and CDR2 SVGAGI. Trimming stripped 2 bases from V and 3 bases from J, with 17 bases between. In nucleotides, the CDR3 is TGTGCCAGCAGTTACACGGAAACCGGACTCATCTACGAGCAGTACTTC. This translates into CASSYTETGLIYEQYF.

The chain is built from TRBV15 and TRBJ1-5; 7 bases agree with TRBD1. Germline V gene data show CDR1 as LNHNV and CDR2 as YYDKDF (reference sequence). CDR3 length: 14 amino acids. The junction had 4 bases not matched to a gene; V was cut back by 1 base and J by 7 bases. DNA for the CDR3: TGTGCCACCAGCAGAGCGGACAGGACCCAGCCCCAGCATTTT. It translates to CATSRADRTQPQHF. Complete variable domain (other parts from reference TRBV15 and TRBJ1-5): DAMVIQNPRYQVTQFGKPVTLSCSQTLNHNVMYWYQQKSSQAPKLLFHYYDKDFNNEADTPDNFQSRRPNTSFCFLDIRSPGLGDTAMYLCATSRADRTQPQHFGDGTRLSIL.

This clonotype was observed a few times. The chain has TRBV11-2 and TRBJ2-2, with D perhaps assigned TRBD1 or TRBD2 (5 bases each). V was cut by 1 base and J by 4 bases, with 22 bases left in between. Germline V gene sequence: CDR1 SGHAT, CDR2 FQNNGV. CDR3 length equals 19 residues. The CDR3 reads CASSLGIGAPTPVTGELFF. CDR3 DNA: TGTGCCAGCAGCTTAGGCATCGGGGCACCCACACCCGTCACCGGGGAGCTGTTTTTT.

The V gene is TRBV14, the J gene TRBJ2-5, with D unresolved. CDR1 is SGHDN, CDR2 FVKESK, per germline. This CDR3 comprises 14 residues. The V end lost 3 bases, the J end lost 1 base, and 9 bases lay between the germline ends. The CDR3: CASSHFPFQETQYF. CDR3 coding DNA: TGTGCCAGCAGCCATTTCCCCTTCCAAGAGACCCAGTACTTC.

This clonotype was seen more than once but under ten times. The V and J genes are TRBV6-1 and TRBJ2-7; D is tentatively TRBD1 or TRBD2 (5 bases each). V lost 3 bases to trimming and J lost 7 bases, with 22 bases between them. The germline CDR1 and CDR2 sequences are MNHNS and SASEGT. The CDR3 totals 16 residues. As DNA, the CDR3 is TGTGCCAGCAGTGACCCAATCGCAGGGTTCTCGGGGGAGCAGTACTTC. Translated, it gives CASSDPIAGFSGEQYF.

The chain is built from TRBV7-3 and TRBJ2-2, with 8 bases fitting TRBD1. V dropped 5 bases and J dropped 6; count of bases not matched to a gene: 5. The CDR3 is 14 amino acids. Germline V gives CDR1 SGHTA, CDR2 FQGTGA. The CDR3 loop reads CASSAQGGAGELFF. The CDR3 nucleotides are TGTGCCAGCAGCGCACAGGGGGGCGCCGGGGAGCTGTTTTTT.

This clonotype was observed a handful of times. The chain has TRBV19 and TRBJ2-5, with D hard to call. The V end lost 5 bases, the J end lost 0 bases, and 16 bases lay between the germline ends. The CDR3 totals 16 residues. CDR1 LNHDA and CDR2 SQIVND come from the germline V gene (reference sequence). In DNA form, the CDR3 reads TGTGCCAGTAGTGAAGCCGGGTCCCCGTACCAAGAGACCCAGTACTTC. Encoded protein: CASSEAGSPYQETQYF.